The 25 T cell receptor beta chains given below trace back to one sample, sequenced in a study of blood T cell repertoires in COVID-19. Using immunoSEQ multiplex PCR, the repertoire was profiled, and TCRdb retains in-frame clones only, with some absent. The table has around 40,000 clones, roughly 90% seen once; the top ten hold around 8.3%. Specimen: peripheral blood. Receptor source: a man aged 60 to 75 with active COVID-19.

The chain combines TRBV7-9 with TRBJ1-2; D call uncertain. The CDR3 loop spans 13 amino acids. The germline V gene encodes CDR1 SEHNR and CDR2 FQNEAQ (reference sequence). Deletions cut 3 bases from V and 5 bases from J, with 10 bases between. In DNA, the CDR3 is TGTGCCAGCAGCTTTGTGGAGAAATATGGCTACACCTTC. Translated, it gives CASSFVEKYGYTF.

The chain recombines TRBV7-9 with TRBJ1-2, with 8 positions matching TRBD1. The V segment lost 4 bases and the J segment 4 bases; nucleotides outside the gene matches: 8. Looked up from germline, CDR1 is SEHNR and CDR2 is FQNEAQ (reference sequence). The CDR3 length is 15 residues. The DNA for the CDR3 is TGTGCCAGCAGCTCCTCAGGGGGCTACGGCTATGGCTACACCTTC. Protein: CASSSSGGYGYGYTF.

CDR3 bases: TGTGCCAGCAGCGTAGATCGAGAACAGGGCAAAAATTCACCCCTCCACTTT. This encodes CASSVDREQGKNSPLHF. The V call is TRBV9, the J call TRBJ1-6; TRBD1 is a possible D gene (6 bases). Germline assignment: CDR1 SGDLS and CDR2 YYNGEE. The V gene lost 0 bases and the J gene lost 7 bases, with 17 bases spanning the gap. The CDR3 extends over 17 amino acids.

This chain links TRBV5-1 with TRBJ2-3, with 10 bases matching TRBD2. J was trimmed by 2 bases and V by 0 bases; bases with no gene match: 3. The germline gives CDR1 SGHRS, CDR2 YFSETQ. This CDR3 spans 16 amino acids. CDR3 sequence reads: CASSLATSGITDTQYF. The CDR3 DNA reads TGCGCCAGCAGCTTGGCAACTAGCGGGATCACAGATACGCAGTATTTT.

This chain joins TRBV7-9 and TRBJ2-7; tentative D call: TRBD1 (5 bases). The CDR3 consists of 14 residues. Trimming pared 3 bases from V and 2 bases from J, leaving 11 bases between. Germline lookup yields CDR1 SEHNR and CDR2 FQNEAQ (reference sequence). CDR3 sequence reads: CASSFSDTAYEQYF. The CDR3 nucleotides read TGTGCCAGCAGCTTTTCGGACACCGCCTACGAGCAGTACTTC.

The rearrangement links TRBV7-2 to TRBJ2-7; 10 bases line up with TRBD2. V was pared by 1 base and J by 6 bases, with 12 bases of the junction left unmatched. The CDR3 is 17 residues long. Germline V gene data show CDR1 as SGHTA and CDR2 as FQGNSA. The CDR3 nucleotides are TGTGCCAGCAGCTTAGGTGGAGTCGTGGGGACTAGCGTCGAGCAGTACTTC. It is translated as CASSLGGVVGTSVEQYF.

V usage is TRBV2 and J usage is TRBJ2-1, with 9 bases fitting TRBD2. Germline CDR1 reads SNHLY; CDR2 reads FYNNEI. J was trimmed by 0 bases and V by 6 bases; bases with no gene match: 12. CDR3 length: 18 residues. CDR3 in DNA: TGTGCCAGCAGGTTTTCCGGAGCGGGAGGCACCTCCTACAATGAGCAGTTCTTC. It yields the protein CASRFSGAGGTSYNEQFF.

V and J are TRBV19 and TRBJ2-3, with D tentatively TRBD1 (5 bases). The germline V and J ends were trimmed by 5 bases and 7 bases, with 10 bases remaining between them. Germline CDR1 reads LNHDA; CDR2 reads SQIVND (reference sequence). This CDR3 comprises 12 residues. The CDR3 DNA reads TGTGCCAGTAGTGAATCAGGGTATACGCAGTATTTT. Translated, it gives CASSESGYTQYF. The full variable domain, its missing parts supplied by reference TRBV19 and TRBJ2-3, is DGGITQSPKYLFRKEGQNVTLSCEQNLNHDAMYWYRQDPGQGLRLIYYSQIVNDFQKGDIAEGYSVSREKKESFPLTVTSAQKNPTAFYLCASSESGYTQYFGPGTRLTVL.

The chain carries TRBV7-2 and TRBJ2-1; D is perhaps TRBD1 (6 bases). From germline, CDR1 is SGHTA and CDR2 FQGNSA. The CDR3 has 15 amino acids. Trimming pared 1 base from V and 7 bases from J, leaving 14 bases between. CDR3 in amino acids: CASSLGQGSSNEQFF. The CDR3 nucleotides are TGTGCCAGCAGCTTAGGGCAGGGGTCTAGTAATGAGCAGTTCTTC.

This clone is a singleton in its sample. This chain links TRBV7-9 with TRBJ2-7; perhaps TRBD1 as D (5 bases). Germline CDR1 and CDR2: SEHNR and FQNEAQ (reference sequence). The V and J ends lost 1 base and 6 bases respectively, with 10 bases between them. This CDR3 spans 13 amino acids. The CDR3 DNA is TGTGCCAGCAGCTTAGGGACATCCCTCGAGCAGTACTTC. It is translated as CASSLGTSLEQYF.

The chain employs TRBV30 and TRBJ1-2, with D perhaps TRBD1 (6 bases). This CDR3 is built from 13 residues. CDR1 GTSNPN and CDR2 SVGIG come from the germline V gene (reference sequence). As DNA, the CDR3 is TGTGCAGTCGGGGACACCCGATTATATGGCTACACCTTC. This encodes CAVGDTRLYGYTF.

The V and J genes are TRBV2 and TRBJ1-2; D unresolved. V shed 3 bases and J shed 3 bases, with 8 bases lying between them. Germline V gene sequence: CDR1 SNHLY, CDR2 FYNNEI. The CDR3 has 13 amino acids. The CDR3 bases are TGTGCCAGCAGTGATCGGGAGGACTATGGCTACACCTTC. It specifies CASSDREDYGYTF.

This clone has just one count. The J gene is TRBJ1-3, the V gene TRBV6-5, with 7 bases aligning to TRBD1. Trimming cost V 4 bases and J 2 bases; bases outside gene matches: 8. Germline CDR1 reads MNHEY; CDR2 reads SVGAGI. The CDR3 totals 16 residues. The CDR3 sequence is CASSSDRFSPGNTIYF. In DNA form, the CDR3 reads TGTGCCAGCAGTTCGGACAGGTTTTCCCCTGGAAACACCATATATTTT.

The rearrangement joins TRBV6-1 to TRBJ2-3, with D hard to call. The V gene lost 2 bases and the J gene lost 2 bases, with 5 bases spanning the gap. Germline V gene data show CDR1 as MNHNS and CDR2 as SASEGT. This CDR3 comprises 13 residues. In nucleotides, the CDR3 is TGTGCCAGCAGTGAACTTTACACAGATACGCAGTATTTT. Its protein product is CASSELYTDTQYF.

V usage is TRBV21-1 and J usage is TRBJ2-7; TRBD2 is the table's D call, not checked against the DNA. TRBV21-1 has pseudogene status. This CDR3 region has 16 residues. The CDR3: CASSKKAVAGASEQYF. CDR3 DNA: TGTGCCAGCAGCAAAAAGGCGGTAGCGGGAGCAAGCGAGCAGTACTTC.

This clone is a singleton in its sample. The V call is TRBV25-1, the J call TRBJ1-4; possible D gene TRBD1, 5 bases. V was trimmed by 6 bases and J by 8 bases, leaving 10 bases between them. Germline CDR1 and CDR2: MGHDK and SYGVNS. CDR3 length: 12 amino acids. The CDR3 DNA follows: TGTGCCAGCAGGTGGGGGGTGGAAAAACTGTTTTTT. Residues: CASRWGVEKLFF.

The chain links TRBV6-5 to TRBJ1-4; a weak D match, TRBD1 (6 bases). Germline CDR1 and CDR2: MNHEY and SVGAGI. The CDR3 runs to 14 residues. V lost 5 bases and J lost 7, with 14 bases in between. This chain's CDR3 is CASSRRQATEKLFF. The CDR3 nucleotides read TGTGCCAGCAGTCGAAGACAGGCGACTGAAAAACTGTTTTTT.

The chain employs TRBV2 and TRBJ2-7; weak D call: TRBD1 (6 bases). CDR3 length: 15 amino acids. Germline loops: CDR1 SNHLY, CDR2 FYNNEI. Trimming removed 4 bases from V and 0 bases from J, with 13 bases in between. CDR3 nucleotide sequence: TGTGCCAGCAGTGGGGGACACGACCCCTCCTACGAGCAGTACTTC. Translation: CASSGGHDPSYEQYF.

V is TRBV28 and J is TRBJ2-7, with 9 positions matching TRBD2. Unmatched junction bases numbered 10, after V lost 2 bases and J lost 2 bases. CDR1 MDHEN and CDR2 SYDVKM come from the germline V gene. This CDR3 is 17 amino acids long. Here the CDR3 reads CASSLNKWTSETYEQYF. CDR3 nucleotide sequence: TGTGCCAGCAGTTTAAACAAGTGGACTAGCGAGACCTACGAGCAGTACTTC. The variable domain in full, completed from reference TRBV28 and TRBJ2-7, reads DVKVTQSSRYLVKRTGEKVFLECVQDMDHENMFWYRQDPGLGLRLIYFSYDVKMKEKGDIPEGYSVSREKKERFSLILESASTNQTSMYLCASSLNKWTSETYEQYFGPGTRLTVT.

The chain combines TRBV4-3 with TRBJ2-1; 8 bases map to TRBD2. The V segment lost 0 bases and the J segment 0 bases; nucleotides outside the gene matches: 4. Germline V gene lookup returns CDR1 LGHNA and CDR2 YSLEER. This CDR3 region has 17 residues. CDR3 bases: TGCGCCAGCAGCCAAGACAGTCTAGCGGGCTCCTACAATGAGCAGTTCTTC. It is translated as CASSQDSLAGSYNEQFF.

In its sample, this clone was seen a few times. The rearrangement uses TRBV5-4 and TRBJ1-3, with 9 bases that match TRBD1. This CDR3 is 13 amino acids long. Trimming removed 6 bases from V and 3 bases from J; junction bases left unmatched: 1. The germline V gene has CDR1 SGHNT and CDR2 YYREEE (reference sequence). The CDR3 protein is CASKTGGGNTIYF. In DNA, the CDR3 is TGTGCCAGCAAGACAGGGGGTGGAAACACCATATATTTT.

V gene TRBV4-3 combines with J gene TRBJ2-4; 9 bases fit TRBD1. CDR1 LGHNA and CDR2 YSLEER come from the germline V gene. V was clipped by 1 base and J by 3 bases; unmatched bases: 10. CDR3 length: 18 residues. In DNA, the CDR3 is TGCGCCAGCAGCCAAGGGGACAGGGCCAGCAGAAGCAAAAACATTCAGTACTTC. Amino acids: CASSQGDRASRSKNIQYF.

This chain's CDR3 is CASSVDGGRYTGELFF. CDR3 sequence (DNA): TGTGCCAGCAGCGTAGATGGCGGGAGGTACACCGGGGAGCTGTTTTTT. The chain couples TRBV9 to TRBJ2-2; 8 bases match TRBD2. The CDR3 has 16 amino acids. CDR1 and CDR2 (germline): SGDLS, YYNGEE. J gave up 3 bases and V 0 bases, and 4 bases lay outside the gene matches.

The J gene is TRBJ1-5, the V gene TRBV12-3 or TRBV12-4; perhaps TRBD1 as D (5 bases). V lost 8 bases and J 0 bases, leaving 8 bases between the germline ends. CDR3 length: 13 residues. The CDR3 DNA reads TGTGCCAGCCGGGGGGATAGCAATCAGCCCCAGCATTTT. This codes for CASRGDSNQPQHF.

The chain has TRBV5-6 and TRBJ1-2; TRBD1 is a possible D gene (5 bases). The V gene's germline CDR1 is SGHDT and CDR2 YYEEEE. This CDR3 has 16 residues. Trimming pared 3 bases from V and 7 bases from J, leaving 22 bases between. CDR3: CASSSRGTLRRLGYTF. DNA for the CDR3: TGTGCCAGCAGCTCCCGGGGGACTTTGCGGAGGCTTGGCTACACCTTC.